One and the same sample provided the 23 T cell receptor beta chains below, sequenced in a study of human T cells and chemical hapten exposure. Each CDR3 protein gets one entry after TCRdb re-called the RACE reads with MiXCR. The profile shows more than 100,000 distinct CDR3 sequences, 10% to 12% of them singletons. Time point in this sample: patch test 3, about 24 weeks after DPC sensitization. Treatment given: therapeutic diphenylcyclopropenone sensitization with weekly scalp DPC. Material: whole blood, obtained in connection with sensitization to the hapten diphenylcyclopropenone (DPC). All receptors derive from a woman in her 50s with alopecia areata. Some clones in this sample may be carry-over from other donors' samples.

This clonotype was detected ten times or more. The chain carries TRBV6-6 and TRBJ2-6, with D perhaps matching TRBD1 (6 bases). Germline V gives CDR1 MNHNY, CDR2 SVGAGI (reference sequence). Trimming left V 6 bases short and J 0 bases short, with 12 bases between. The CDR3 totals 16 residues. The CDR3 sequence: CASSRGQISGANVLTF. The CDR3 coding sequence is TGTGCCAGCAGCCGCGGACAGATCTCTGGGGCCAACGTCCTGACTTTC.

This clonotype was found many times. The chain couples TRBV11-3 to TRBJ1-1; a possible D gene is TRBD1 (5 bases). There are 16 residues in the CDR3. V gave up 2 bases and J gave up 0 bases, with 13 bases separating them. Germline V gene lookup returns CDR1 SGHNT and CDR2 YENEEA. This CDR3 is CASSLRADSMNTEAFF. The CDR3 DNA sequence: TGTGCCAGCAGCTTAAGGGCTGACAGTATGAACACTGAAGCTTTCTTT.

V and J are TRBV20-1 and TRBJ1-5; 9 bases agree with TRBD1. Per germline, CDR1 DFQATT and CDR2 SNEGSKA (reference sequence). This CDR3 has 14 amino acids. With V trimmed by 3 bases and J by 7 bases, 7 bases remained unmatched. The CDR3 protein is CSASPGTGRQPQHF. The DNA of the CDR3 is TGCAGTGCTAGCCCCGGGACAGGGAGGCAGCCCCAGCATTTT.

The rearrangement joins TRBV7-9 to TRBJ1-1; TRBD1 agrees at 11 bases. There are 16 residues in the CDR3. Germline lookup yields CDR1 SEHNR and CDR2 FQNEAQ (reference sequence). Trimming removed 1 base from V and 5 bases from J; junction bases left unmatched: 6. CDR3: CASSLGGTGGRTEAFF. CDR3 sequence (DNA): TGTGCCAGCAGCTTAGGGGGGACAGGGGGAAGAACTGAAGCTTTCTTT.

In its sample, this clonotype was seen many times. CDR3 sequence reads: CATSRGSGRGHEQYF. The CDR3, as DNA: TGTGCCACCAGCAGAGGGTCAGGGCGAGGTCACGAGCAGTACTTC. This chain uses TRBV15 with TRBJ2-7; D perhaps matches TRBD1 (5 bases). CDR1 and CDR2 (germline): LNHNV, YYDKDF (reference sequence). V lost 1 base to trimming and J lost 5 bases, with 15 bases between them. The CDR3 contains 15 residues.

This clonotype came up a few times. This chain uses TRBV6-1 with TRBJ1-3; tentatively, D is TRBD1 (5 bases). The CDR3 totals 15 residues. Looked up from germline, CDR1 is MNHNS and CDR2 is SASEGT. The V end was cut by 8 bases, the J end by 0 bases, with 14 bases between. CDR3 bases: TGTGCCAGCTTAGTCGGGGACTACTCTGGAAACACCATATATTTT. Its protein is CASLVGDYSGNTIYF.

This clonotype was seen a handful of times. V gene TRBV12-3 or TRBV12-4 combines with J gene TRBJ1-5; 12 bases agree with TRBD1. The CDR3 runs 13 residues. Trimming at V came to 6 bases and at J to 6 bases, leaving 0 bases not matched to a gene. The CDR3 nucleotides are TGTGCCAGCAGGGGACAGGGGGCTCAGCCCCAGCATTTT. Translation: CASRGQGAQPQHF.

The rearrangement joins TRBV6-2 or TRBV6-3 to TRBJ2-3; maybe TRBD2 (7 bases). V was trimmed by 0 bases and J by 3 bases, leaving 19 bases between them. Per the germline V gene, CDR1 is MNHEY and CDR2 is SVGEGT. There are 18 residues in the CDR3. Here the CDR3 DNA reads TGTGCCAGCAGTTACTCAAGATCGACGGGGGGCGTGACAGATACGCAGTATTTT. Its translation is CASSYSRSTGGVTDTQYF.

The sample holds a few counts of this clonotype. The V gene is TRBV6-5, the J gene TRBJ2-7, with a possible D match to TRBD2 (6 bases). V was clipped by 5 bases and J by 3 bases, with 23 bases between them. The CDR3 covers 17 residues. Germline V CDR1 and CDR2: MNHEY, SVGAGI. Written as DNA, the CDR3 is TGTGCCAGCAGTGCGCGGGACCCCCGGAGGCTGATCTACGAGCAGTACTTC. Amino acids: CASSARDPRRLIYEQYF.

The V gene is TRBV18, the J gene TRBJ1-1; D unclear. This CDR3 is built from 14 residues. Trimming removed 1 base at V and 1 base at J, with 7 bases between. In germline, CDR1 is KGHSH, CDR2 LQKENI. Written as DNA, the CDR3 is TGTGCCAGCTCACCACGGGCGGGGAACACTGAAGCTTTCTTT. Translation gives CASSPRAGNTEAFF. Combining the CDR3 with reference TRBV18 and TRBJ1-1 gives the whole variable domain NAGVMQNPRHLVRRRGQEARLRCSPMKGHSHVYWYRQLPEEGLKFMVYLQKENIIDESGMPKERFSAEFPKEGPSILRIQQVVRGDSAAYFCASSPRAGNTEAFFGQGTRLTVV.

The chain links TRBV28 to TRBJ2-7; TRBD2 matches 8 bases. This CDR3 has 15 amino acids. Losses at the gene ends were 7 bases for V and 2 bases for J; bases not matched to a gene: 10. The germline CDR1 and CDR2 sequences are MDHEN and SYDVKM. The CDR3 here is CASTSSGGAAYEQYF. For the CDR3, the DNA is TGTGCCAGCACCTCGTCCGGGGGGGCCGCCTACGAGCAGTACTTC.

The J gene is TRBJ2-2, the V gene TRBV29-1; D remains unclear. V gave up 4 bases and J gave up 2 bases, with 8 bases separating them. The CDR3 extends over 13 amino acids. CDR1 and CDR2 (germline): SQVTM, ANQGSEA. CDR3 sequence: CSVVPANTGELFF. The CDR3 DNA reads as TGCAGCGTTGTTCCAGCTAACACCGGGGAGCTGTTTTTT.

The sample holds a few counts of this clonotype. The rearrangement joins TRBV6-6 to TRBJ2-1, with unresolved D. Germline V gene sequence: CDR1 MNHNY, CDR2 SVGAGI (reference sequence). CDR3 length: 17 amino acids. V lost 5 bases and J 5 bases, leaving 22 bases between the germline ends. CDR3 nucleotides: TGTGCCAGCAGTCTGACATCCCCCGGACCTTTAAACAATGAGCAGTTCTTC. It specifies CASSLTSPGPLNNEQFF.

The rearrangement uses TRBV7-9 and TRBJ2-2, with D perhaps TRBD2 (5 bases). This CDR3 region has 16 residues. Trimming left V 6 bases short and J 1 base short, with 15 bases between. Germline V CDR1 and CDR2: SEHNR, FQNEAQ (reference sequence). CDR3 region: CASREVVLWNTGELFF. The DNA of the CDR3 is TGTGCCAGCAGGGAGGTGGTTTTATGGAACACCGGGGAGCTGTTTTTT.

The V and J genes are TRBV28 and TRBJ1-1; D uncertain. The CDR3 contains 15 residues. Trimming stripped 6 bases from V and 2 bases from J, with 16 bases between. Per germline, CDR1 MDHEN and CDR2 SYDVKM. The CDR3 region is CASSFPGPTNTEAFF. The CDR3 DNA is TGTGCCAGCAGCTTTCCGGGCCCTACCAACACTGAAGCTTTCTTT.

This clonotype was observed a few times. The rearrangement uses TRBV29-1 and TRBJ2-3; unclear D gene. Germline V gene sequence: CDR1 SQVTM, CDR2 ANQGSEA. With 4 bases removed from V and 3 bases from J, the gap between germline ends came to 5 bases. This CDR3 spans 11 amino acids. The CDR3 sequence is CSVGETDTQYF. The DNA for the CDR3 is TGCAGCGTTGGGGAAACAGATACGCAGTATTTT.

J is TRBJ1-6 and V is TRBV2; D is ambiguous. This CDR3 is 11 amino acids long. V was trimmed by 1 base and J by 10 bases, leaving 2 bases between them. CDR1 and CDR2 (germline): SNHLY, FYNNEI. The DNA of the CDR3 is TGTGCCAGCAGTGAAGGGTCACCCCTCCACTTT. It specifies CASSEGSPLHF.

Only a few counts were recorded for this clonotype. The chain combines TRBV20-1 with TRBJ1-4; D ambiguous. Trimming took off 5 bases at V and 7 bases at J, with 8 bases between the two ends. The CDR3 contains 11 residues. The germline V gene encodes CDR1 DFQATT and CDR2 SNEGSKA (reference sequence). In nucleotides, the CDR3 is TGCAGTGCTCCTCAGTCTGAAAAACTGTTTTTT. Its translation: CSAPQSEKLFF.

The chain couples TRBV4-1 to TRBJ2-1; 12 bases agree with TRBD1. Trimming at V came to 2 bases and at J to 9 bases, leaving 8 bases not matched to a gene. This CDR3 is 16 amino acids long. Per germline, CDR1 MGHRA and CDR2 YSYEKL. CDR3 region: CASSQRLGTGGIEQFF. For the CDR3, the DNA is TGCGCCAGCAGCCAAAGGCTCGGGACAGGGGGCATTGAGCAGTTCTTC.

This chain uses TRBV7-6 with TRBJ2-3; the match to TRBD2 covers 7 bases. V lost 3 bases to trimming and J lost 0 bases; unmatched junction nucleotides: 6. Per germline, CDR1 SGHVS and CDR2 FNYEAQ. This CDR3 comprises 16 residues. CDR3 sequence: CASSFKWGGSTDTQYF. The CDR3, as DNA: TGTGCCAGCAGCTTTAAGTGGGGGGGTAGCACAGATACGCAGTATTTT.

The rearrangement joins TRBV29-1 to TRBJ1-2; no definite D call. In germline, CDR1 is SQVTM, CDR2 ANQGSEA. The CDR3 runs to 12 residues. V gave up 6 bases and J gave up 4 bases, with 12 bases separating them. The CDR3 is CSVRTTSYGYTF. The CDR3, as DNA: TGCAGCGTCCGAACCACCAGCTATGGCTACACCTTC.

This clonotype has a handful of counts. The J gene is TRBJ2-7, the V gene TRBV27; a weak D match, TRBD2 (5 bases). Trimming pared 0 bases from V and 0 bases from J, leaving 9 bases between. In germline, CDR1 is MNHEY, CDR2 SMNVEV (reference sequence). CDR3 length equals 15 residues. The CDR3 nucleotides are TGTGCCAGCAGTTTATCAGGACTCAGCTCCTACGAGCAGTACTTC. Residues: CASSLSGLSSYEQYF.

This clonotype appeared a few times. The V gene is TRBV4-2, the J gene TRBJ1-2, with D uncertain. Germline V gives CDR1 LGHNA, CDR2 YNFKEQ. This CDR3 has 14 residues. V shed 0 bases and J shed 0 bases, with 5 bases lying between them. CDR3 in amino acids: CASSQDITNYGYTF. DNA for the CDR3: TGTGCCAGCAGCCAAGACATAACTAACTATGGCTACACCTTC.